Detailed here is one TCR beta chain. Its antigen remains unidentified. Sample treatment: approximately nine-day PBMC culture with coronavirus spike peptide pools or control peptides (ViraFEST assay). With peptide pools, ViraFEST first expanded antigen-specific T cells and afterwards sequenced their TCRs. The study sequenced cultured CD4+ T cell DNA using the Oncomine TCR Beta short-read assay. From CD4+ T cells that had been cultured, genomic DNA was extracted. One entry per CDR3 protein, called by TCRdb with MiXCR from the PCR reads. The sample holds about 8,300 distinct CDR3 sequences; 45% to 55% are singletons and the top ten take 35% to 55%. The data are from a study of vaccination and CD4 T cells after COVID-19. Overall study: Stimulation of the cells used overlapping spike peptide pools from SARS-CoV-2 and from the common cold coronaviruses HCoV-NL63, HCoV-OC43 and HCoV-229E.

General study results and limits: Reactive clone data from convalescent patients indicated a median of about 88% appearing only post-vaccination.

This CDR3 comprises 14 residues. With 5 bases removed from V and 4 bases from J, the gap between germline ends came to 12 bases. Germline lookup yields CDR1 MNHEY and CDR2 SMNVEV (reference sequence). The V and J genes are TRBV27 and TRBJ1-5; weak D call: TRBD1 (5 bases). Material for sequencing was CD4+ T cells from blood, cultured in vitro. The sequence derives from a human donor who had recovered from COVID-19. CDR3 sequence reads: CASSPVGGNQPQHF. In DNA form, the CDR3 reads TGTGCCAGCAGTCCCGTCGGGGGGAATCAGCCCCAGCATTTT.